The 29 T cell receptor beta chains listed next were all sequenced from one sample in a study of identical twins. TCRdb independently ran MiXCR on the 5' RACE reads; one entry per CDR3 protein. The sample holds some 250,000 distinct CDR3 sequences; about 12% are singletons and the top ten take approximately 4%. A further study also used this sample, focusing on yellow fever vaccine responses in identical twins.

The source material was memory (CD45RO+) T cells sorted from blood. These TCRs come from a woman aged 18-30 years in good health.

This clonotype was seen ten or more times. V gene TRBV18 combines with J gene TRBJ2-1; D perhaps matches TRBD2 (6 bases). Germline V lookup: CDR1 KGHSH, CDR2 LQKENI. CDR3 size: 17 residues. V shed 1 base and J shed 0 bases, with 13 bases lying between them. As DNA, the CDR3 is TGTGCCAGCTCACCACGATCTGACGGGGGCTCCTACAATGAGCAGTTCTTC. This encodes CASSPRSDGGSYNEQFF.

This clonotype was seen only a few times. The chain has TRBV29-1 and TRBJ2-5; the D is unclear. The CDR3 totals 11 residues. Trimming removed 5 bases from V and 4 bases from J, with 8 bases in between. Germline V gives CDR1 SQVTM, CDR2 ANQGSEA. The CDR3 nucleotides are TGCAGCGTTTATGCCCCAGAGACCCAGTACTTC. As protein: CSVYAPETQYF.

This clonotype was seen more than once but under ten times. J is TRBJ2-3 and V is TRBV2, with D possibly being TRBD2 (5 bases). Germline CDR1 reads SNHLY; CDR2 reads FYNNEI. CDR3 length: 14 amino acids. Trimming shortened V by 6 bases and J by 6 bases, and 16 bases separated the two germline ends. CDR3 protein: CASSETGVPDTQYF. CDR3 nucleotides: TGTGCCAGCAGCGAGACCGGGGTGCCCGATACGCAGTATTTT.

This clonotype was seen a few times. Just one base apart from a much larger clone, this may be a read error. The chain carries TRBV28 and TRBJ2-7; TRBD1 aligns across 9 bases. The junction had 7 bases not matched to a gene; V was cut back by 7 bases and J by 3 bases. CDR3 length: 14 amino acids. Germline CDR1 reads MDHEN; CDR2 reads SYDVKM. As DNA, the CDR3 is TGTGCCAGCAATCCGCCGGGACAGGGCTACGAGCAGTACTTC. Protein: CASNPPGQGYEQYF.

This clonotype was detected a few times. The V and J genes are TRBV6-5 and TRBJ2-7; D possibly uses TRBD1 or TRBD2 (6 bases each). V lost 2 bases and J 0 bases, leaving 8 bases between the germline ends. The germline CDR1 and CDR2 sequences are MNHEY and SVGAGI. This CDR3 has 14 amino acids. CDR3 in amino acids: CASSYKGGSYEQYF. CDR3 DNA sequence: TGTGCCAGCAGTTACAAGGGGGGCTCCTACGAGCAGTACTTC.

This clonotype has a handful of counts. The V call is TRBV5-6, the J call TRBJ2-7, with 7 nucleotides matching TRBD1. This CDR3 is 16 amino acids long. V lost 0 bases, J lost 5 bases, and 11 bases stayed unmatched. Germline loops: CDR1 SGHDT, CDR2 YYEEEE. The CDR3 loop is CASSLVGDRERDEQYF. As DNA, the CDR3 is TGTGCCAGCAGCTTGGTGGGCGACAGGGAGCGCGACGAGCAGTACTTC.

The genes are TRBV12-3 or TRBV12-4 and TRBJ2-7; 8 bases are a match to TRBD1. Losses at the gene ends were 5 bases for V and 5 bases for J; bases not matched to a gene: 2. The CDR3 is 12 amino acids. The CDR3 protein is CASSATGDEQYF. The CDR3 DNA reads as TGTGCCAGCAGTGCGACAGGGGACGAGCAGTACTTC.

The chain links TRBV4-2 to TRBJ2-7; TRBD2 is a possible D gene (5 bases). The CDR3 runs 15 residues. The germline V gene has CDR1 LGHNA and CDR2 YNFKEQ. V was shortened by 0 bases and J by 2 bases, with 11 bases between the two germline ends. CDR3 nucleotide sequence: TGTGCCAGCAGCCAAGAGGCGCGGGTAGCCTACGAGCAGTACTTC. Protein: CASSQEARVAYEQYF.

This clonotype has more than one count but fewer than ten. This rearrangement joins TRBV4-2 to TRBJ2-2; D may be TRBD1 or TRBD2 (5 bases each). Germline V CDR1 and CDR2: LGHNA, YNFKEQ. Trimming shortened V by 8 bases and J by 1 base, and 23 bases separated the two germline ends. The CDR3 has 18 residues. CDR3 in amino acids: CASGARSSGRENTGELFF. The CDR3 DNA follows: TGTGCCAGCGGGGCACGATCCTCGGGGCGAGAGAACACCGGGGAGCTGTTTTTT.

This rearrangement joins TRBV12-3 or TRBV12-4 to TRBJ1-2, with a weak D call TRBD1 (6 bases). V was clipped by 6 bases and J by 1 base, with 15 bases between them. CDR3 length: 15 residues. CDR3 amino acids: CASRMGQSLNYGYTF. In DNA form, the CDR3 reads TGTGCCAGCAGGATGGGACAATCGCTTAACTATGGCTACACCTTC.

V and J are TRBV6-1 and TRBJ2-1; the match to TRBD2 covers 12 bases. The germline V gene encodes CDR1 MNHNS and CDR2 SASEGT. This CDR3 comprises 15 residues. With V trimmed by 11 bases and J by 9 bases, 14 bases remained unmatched. For the CDR3, the DNA is TGTGCCTCCAGTGCGTCACTAGCGGGGGGTAGTGAGCAGTTCTTC. Translation: CASSASLAGGSEQFF.

This clonotype has only a few counts. The rearrangement joins TRBV5-1 to TRBJ2-7; possibly TRBD1 for D (6 bases). Germline values: CDR1 SGHRS, CDR2 YFSETQ. V was clipped by 4 bases and J by 3 bases, with 11 bases between them. The CDR3 covers 13 residues. The CDR3 reads CASSPGQNYEQYF. The CDR3 DNA reads as TGCGCCAGCAGCCCCGGACAGAACTACGAGCAGTACTTC. Combining the CDR3 with reference TRBV5-1 and TRBJ2-7 gives the whole variable domain KAGVTQTPRYLIKTRGQQVTLSCSPISGHRSVSWYQQTPGQGLQFLFEYFSETQRNKGNFPGRFSGRQFSNSRSEMNVSTLELGDSALYLCASSPGQNYEQYFGPGTRLTVT.

This clonotype turned up a few times. The rearrangement uses TRBV20-1 and TRBJ2-1; D not resolved. Trimming removed 1 base at V and 7 bases at J, with 5 bases between. Germline values: CDR1 DFQATT, CDR2 SNEGSKA (reference sequence). This CDR3 is built from 11 residues. This CDR3 reads CSARGRNEQFF. Here the CDR3 DNA reads TGCAGTGCTAGAGGCCGAAATGAGCAGTTCTTC.

The chain employs TRBV20-1 and TRBJ1-5; D might be TRBD1 (6 bases). Looked up from germline, CDR1 is DFQATT and CDR2 is SNEGSKA (reference sequence). This CDR3 spans 16 amino acids. V dropped 1 base and J dropped 2 bases, with 15 bases sitting between them. The CDR3 reads CSARGLQGGGNQPQHF. CDR3 coding DNA: TGCAGTGCTAGAGGCCTACAGGGAGGTGGCAATCAGCCCCAGCATTTT.

Ten or more counts support this clonotype. The chain carries TRBV7-2 and TRBJ2-7; 9 bases are shared with TRBD2. The CDR3 is made up of 16 amino acids. Per the germline V gene, CDR1 is SGHTA and CDR2 is FQGNSA. Trimming took 1 base from V and 4 from J; bases not matched to a gene: 8. Here the CDR3 DNA reads TGTGCCAGCAGCTTAGTAAGCGGGGGGATCCGATACGAGCAGTACTTC. This translates into CASSLVSGGIRYEQYF.

This clonotype was counted ten times or more. The gene calls are TRBV5-1 and TRBJ2-2; tentatively, D is TRBD1 (6 bases). The CDR3 spans 14 residues. Germline V gives CDR1 SGHRS, CDR2 YFSETQ. V lost 4 bases to trimming and J lost 5 bases, with 12 bases between them. The CDR3 region has the DNA TGCGCCAGCAGCGATACAGGGAATACCGGGGAGCTGTTTTTT. It encodes CASSDTGNTGELFF. Filled out from reference TRBV5-1 and TRBJ2-2, the complete variable domain reads KAGVTQTPRYLIKTRGQQVTLSCSPISGHRSVSWYQQTPGQGLQFLFEYFSETQRNKGNFPGRFSGRQFSNSRSEMNVSTLELGDSALYLCASSDTGNTGELFFGEGSRLTVL.

The rearrangement links TRBV5-6 to TRBJ1-2; D might be TRBD1 (5 bases). Germline CDR1 and CDR2: SGHDT and YYEEEE. The CDR3 consists of 16 residues. V was clipped by 1 base and J by 6 bases, with 19 bases between them. CDR3 sequence reads: CASSLIALGAIDGYTF. The CDR3 DNA reads as TGTGCCAGCAGCTTGATAGCATTAGGGGCGATCGATGGCTACACCTTC.

This chain uses TRBV14 with TRBJ1-1, with 10 bases fitting TRBD1. In germline, CDR1 is SGHDN, CDR2 FVKESK. The CDR3 runs to 16 residues. V trimming: 4 bases; J trimming: 3 bases; junction bases outside the gene matches: 8. The CDR3 nucleotides are TGTGCCAGCAGCCTTGGGGGACAGGGGTCGTACACTGAAGCTTTCTTT. Translating it yields CASSLGGQGSYTEAFF.

This clonotype was seen only a few times. The chain carries TRBV7-8 and TRBJ1-3; no clear D gene. Trimming removed 0 bases from V and 2 bases from J, with 8 bases in between. The CDR3 has 15 residues. Germline values: CDR1 SGHVS, CDR2 FQNEAQ. CDR3 region: CASSLARGAGNTIYF. The CDR3 coding sequence is TGTGCCAGCAGCTTAGCCCGGGGAGCTGGAAACACCATATATTTT.

The table lists this clonotype with many counts. V and J are TRBV7-9 and TRBJ2-1, with TRBD2 matching over 9 bases. The CDR3 is 16 amino acids. V dropped 0 bases and J dropped 6; count of bases not matched to a gene: 6. In germline, CDR1 is SEHNR, CDR2 FQNEAQ (reference sequence). This chain's CDR3 is CASSLAGTSRSNEQFF. The CDR3 DNA follows: TGTGCCAGCAGCTTAGCGGGGACTAGCAGGAGCAATGAGCAGTTCTTC.

The V gene is TRBV3-1, the J gene TRBJ2-7; D call uncertain. The germline V and J ends were trimmed by 0 bases and 0 bases, with 12 bases remaining between them. Per germline, CDR1 LGHDT and CDR2 YNNKEL (reference sequence). The length of the CDR3 is 16 residues. CDR3 sequence: CASSQEPWGSSYEQYF. The CDR3 coding sequence is TGTGCCAGCAGCCAAGAACCCTGGGGTAGCTCCTACGAGCAGTACTTC.

The J gene is TRBJ2-7, the V gene TRBV7-9; a possible D gene is TRBD2 (6 bases). The V end was cut by 5 bases, the J end by 3 bases, with 17 bases between. This CDR3 has 15 residues. The germline V gene encodes CDR1 SEHNR and CDR2 FQNEAQ (reference sequence). CDR3 DNA: TGTGCCAGCAGCCGAGGATGGGGCGGGATCTACGAGCAGTACTTC. This codes for CASSRGWGGIYEQYF.

This clonotype has just a few counts. This sequence joins TRBV6-6 and TRBJ2-7; D not certain. This CDR3 comprises 12 residues. V gave up 0 bases and J gave up 6 bases, with 6 bases separating them. Germline V gives CDR1 MNHNY, CDR2 SVGAGI (reference sequence). The CDR3 DNA follows: TGTGCCAGCAGTTACTCGATTCGCGAGCAGTACTTC. Protein product: CASSYSIREQYF.

The chain uses TRBV29-1 and TRBJ1-3, with 8 bases lining up with TRBD1. Germline V CDR1 and CDR2: SQVTM, ANQGSEA. There are 13 residues in the CDR3. The V and J ends lost 6 bases and 4 bases, in that order; junction bases with no gene match: 5. The DNA of the CDR3 is TGCAGCGTCGTAACAGGGGGAGGAAACACCATATATTTT. This gives the protein CSVVTGGGNTIYF.

This clonotype was seen a few times. The chain employs TRBV6-1 and TRBJ2-7, with D possibly TRBD1 on 6 matching bases. Germline V gene lookup returns CDR1 MNHNS and CDR2 SASEGT. The CDR3 spans 15 residues. Trimming shortened V by 5 bases and J by 3 bases, and 17 bases separated the two germline ends. The CDR3 reads CASSTPGGGVYEQYF. Written as DNA, the CDR3 is TGTGCCAGCAGTACCCCGGGTGGGGGCGTCTACGAGCAGTACTTC.

V is TRBV6-5 and J is TRBJ2-7; the match to TRBD2 covers 9 bases. The CDR3 totals 16 residues. Per germline, CDR1 MNHEY and CDR2 SVGAGI. Trimming cost V 0 bases and J 0 bases; bases outside gene matches: 3. This chain's CDR3 is CASSYSASGISYEQYF. CDR3 sequence (DNA): TGTGCCAGCAGTTACTCAGCTAGCGGGATCTCCTACGAGCAGTACTTC.

The table lists this clonotype with a few counts. The chain joins TRBV5-1 to TRBJ1-2; a possible D gene is TRBD1 (5 bases). Germline-derived CDR1 and CDR2 are SGHRS and YFSETQ. With 0 bases removed from V and 2 bases from J, the gap between germline ends came to 11 bases. This CDR3 is built from 15 residues. CDR3 bases: TGCGCCAGCAGCTTGGCAGGGTCCGGGAACTATGGCTACACCTTC. Translated: CASSLAGSGNYGYTF.

This clonotype was detected many times. The V gene is TRBV5-1, the J gene TRBJ2-6, with D perhaps matching TRBD1 or TRBD2 (5 bases each). Germline loops: CDR1 SGHRS, CDR2 YFSETQ. With 0 bases removed from V and 0 bases from J, the gap between germline ends came to 7 bases. This CDR3 spans 16 amino acids. In DNA form, the CDR3 reads TGCGCCAGCAGCTTGGGGGGGAACTCTGGGGCCAACGTCCTGACTTTC. Translated: CASSLGGNSGANVLTF.

The chain joins TRBV9 to TRBJ1-1; weak D call: TRBD1 (5 bases). The CDR3 extends over 15 amino acids. The V gene lost 0 bases and the J gene lost 1 base, with 10 bases spanning the gap. Germline CDR1 is SGDLS and CDR2 is YYNGEE. The CDR3 protein is CASSVGQLPNTEAFF. CDR3 in DNA: TGTGCCAGCAGCGTAGGACAGCTCCCGAACACTGAAGCTTTCTTT.